These 13 T cell receptor beta chains came from one sample sequenced in a study of cytomegalovirus exposure and HLA in healthy donors. Both 60 Vbeta primers and 13 Jbeta primers went into the PCR. Clones were read by immunoSEQ multiplex PCR, and TCRdb kept only the in-frame ones, dropping some. The data contain roughly 140,000 clones, 78% of them singletons. The sequenced sample consisted of PBMCs. The receptor set was obtained from a man aged 40-49 years in good health and CMV-seropositive.

This rearrangement joins TRBV7-9 to TRBJ2-7, with 8 bases lining up with TRBD1. Germline V CDR1 and CDR2: SEHNR, FQNEAQ (reference sequence). The trim removed 5 bases at V and 1 base at J, leaving 16 bases unmatched. The CDR3 totals 18 residues. The CDR3 region has the DNA TGTGCCAGCAGCCCCCATTTCACGGTCAGGGGGCTTTCCTACGAGCAGTACTTC. Protein: CASSPHFTVRGLSYEQYF. Drawing the rest from reference TRBV7-9 and TRBJ2-7, the complete variable domain is DTGVSQNPRHKITKRGQNVTFRCDPISEHNRLYWYRQTLGQGPEFLTYFQNEAQLEKSRLLSDRFSAERPKGSFSTLEIQRTEQGDSAMYLCASSPHFTVRGLSYEQYFGPGTRLTVT.

For the CDR3, the DNA is TGTGCCAGCAGACAACAGACAGGGAACTACGAGCAGTACTTC. Translating gives CASRQQTGNYEQYF. The chain links TRBV27 to TRBJ2-7, with 7 bases matching TRBD1. Germline loops: CDR1 MNHEY, CDR2 SMNVEV (reference sequence). The V gene end was trimmed by 6 bases and the J gene end by 3 bases; junction bases not matched to a gene: 8. The CDR3 extends over 14 amino acids.

V and J are TRBV30 and TRBJ1-3, with D tentatively TRBD1 (5 bases). The length of the CDR3 is 12 residues. Per the germline V gene, CDR1 is GTSNPN and CDR2 is SVGIG (reference sequence). The CDR3 bases are TGTGGCCTGGAGAAGGGGGGAAACACCATATATTTT. Protein product: CGLEKGGNTIYF.

The table lists this clone with a few counts. V usage is TRBV30 and J usage is TRBJ2-7; D call uncertain. CDR3 length equals 12 residues. The germline CDR1 and CDR2 sequences are GTSNPN and SVGIG (reference sequence). V was pared by 2 bases and J by 7 bases, with 12 bases between. CDR3 residues: CAWSRHREEQYF. In DNA form, the CDR3 reads TGTGCCTGGAGTCGACATAGAGAAGAGCAGTACTTC.

This rearrangement joins TRBV7-9 to TRBJ1-5; the D gene is possibly TRBD1 (5 bases). Germline V lookup: CDR1 SEHNR, CDR2 FQNEAQ (reference sequence). The CDR3 loop spans 13 amino acids. V gave up 5 bases and J gave up 7 bases, with 12 bases separating them. CDR3 in DNA: TGTGCCAGCAGCCGCGCGGGGGTACAGCCCCAGCATTTT. Translation: CASSRAGVQPQHF.

The gene calls are TRBV28 and TRBJ1-2, with D hard to call. The CDR3 runs to 14 residues. CDR1 is MDHEN, CDR2 SYDVKM, per germline. Deletions cut 11 bases from V and 5 bases from J, with 21 bases between. The CDR3 loop is CAAEDGSTGYGYTF. DNA for the CDR3: TGTGCCGCGGAGGACGGAAGTACCGGGTATGGCTACACCTTC.

The gene calls are TRBV9 and TRBJ2-3, with TRBD2 identical over 13 bases. V lost 4 bases, J lost 3 bases, and 8 bases stayed unmatched. Germline lookup yields CDR1 SGDLS and CDR2 YYNGEE. CDR3 length: 17 amino acids. In DNA form, the CDR3 reads TGTGCCAGCAGCAGAGGACTAGCGGGAGCAGGGACAGATACGCAGTATTTT. Protein: CASSRGLAGAGTDTQYF.

The chain recombines TRBV9 with TRBJ2-7; 7 nucleotides agree with TRBD1. V shed 3 bases, J shed 2 bases, and the junction held 8 bases outside the gene matches. The CDR3 covers 15 residues. The V gene's germline CDR1 is SGDLS and CDR2 YYNGEE. The CDR3: CASSASDRIPYEQYF. The CDR3 nucleotides are TGTGCCAGCAGCGCCTCGGACAGGATACCCTACGAGCAGTACTTC.

This clone was seen a single time. V is TRBV6-1 and J is TRBJ2-7, with 9 bases matching TRBD1. This CDR3 is built from 15 residues. V dropped 5 bases and J dropped 4; count of bases not matched to a gene: 9. Looked up from germline, CDR1 is MNHNS and CDR2 is SASEGT. The CDR3 loop reads CASSSVGQGGYEQYF. As DNA, the CDR3 is TGTGCCAGCAGTAGCGTGGGACAGGGAGGGTACGAGCAGTACTTC.

The chain is built from TRBV6-6 and TRBJ1-2; the D gene is possibly TRBD1 (5 bases). The CDR3 length is 12 residues. The germline V gene encodes CDR1 MNHNY and CDR2 SVGAGI (reference sequence). V lost 4 bases and J lost 7, with 10 bases in between. DNA of the CDR3: TGTGCCAGCAGTTTGGACATAGGTGGCTACACCTTC. The encoded protein is CASSLDIGGYTF.

This chain uses TRBV29-1 with TRBJ2-7; 8 bases are a match to TRBD2. V lost 7 bases and J lost 2; bases outside the gene matches: 13. From germline, CDR1 is SQVTM and CDR2 ANQGSEA. This CDR3 contains 15 residues. The CDR3 region is CSAEGGSSGPYEQYF. The CDR3 DNA is TGCAGCGCCGAAGGGGGGTCTAGCGGGCCCTACGAGCAGTACTTC.

This chain links TRBV9 with TRBJ1-6; 9 bases match TRBD1. Germline V lookup: CDR1 SGDLS, CDR2 YYNGEE. Trimming at V came to 3 bases and at J to 10 bases, leaving 8 bases not matched to a gene. The CDR3 runs 15 residues. This CDR3 is CASSAQQGAGSPLHF. As DNA, the CDR3 is TGTGCCAGCAGCGCTCAACAGGGGGCCGGATCACCCCTCCACTTT.

The gene calls are TRBV28 and TRBJ1-2, with D tentatively TRBD1 (6 bases). Trimming cost V 5 bases and J 4 bases, with 14 bases left between them. Looked up from germline, CDR1 is MDHEN and CDR2 is SYDVKM. The CDR3 is 14 residues long. The CDR3 region is CASSIPGQLYGYTF. Written as DNA, the CDR3 is TGTGCCAGCAGTATTCCCGGACAGCTCTATGGCTACACCTTC.